A selection of T cell receptor beta chains follows, all from one sample in a study of blood T cell repertoires in COVID-19. Sequenced by immunoSEQ multiplex PCR; TCRdb stores in-frame clones only, minus some. The repertoire consists of tens of thousands of clones, with about four fifths occurring once and the leading ten covering roughly 40%. The material sequenced was peripheral blood. These receptors originate from a man older than 75 with acute or convalescent COVID-19. CDR3s include the opening cysteine and the closing phenylalanine or tryptophan. Fields, in order: D gene, clone size, J gene, V gene, CDR3 length, CDR3 DNA, CDR3 protein. The D gene is left open where the match is weak. Only some rows state a clone size, as once, few, many or a class for expanded clones.

TRBD2,.,TRBJ2-5,TRBV7-2,17,TGTGCCAGCAGCTTAACGGGGTTGACTAGCGGGATAGAGACCCAGTACTTC,CASSLTGLTSGIETQYF
TRBD2,.,TRBJ2-1,TRBV6-5,15,TGTGCCAGCATTTCTAGCGGGAGCCCCACCAATGAGCAGTTCTTC,CASISSGSPTNEQFF
.,few,TRBJ2-7,TRBV3-1/TRBV3-2,12,TGTGCCAGCAGCCCGGCTCAGGGGTTGCAGTACTTC,CASSPAQGLQYF
TRBD2,.,TRBJ2-5,TRBV5-4,13,TGTGCCAGTACGGCTAGCGGGAGAGAGACCCAGTACTTC,CASTASGRETQYF
.,.,TRBJ2-4,TRBV18,18,TGTGCCAGCTTTCGCGGGGCAGGCTACCCGACGGCCAAAAACATTCAGTACTTC,CASFRGAGYPTAKNIQYF
.,few,TRBJ1-6,TRBV19,17,TGTGCCAGTAGTCCCTGGAAGTCGGGAGGGTTTAATTCACCCCTCCACTTT,CASSPWKSGGFNSPLHF
.,few,TRBJ1-2,TRBV6-2/TRBV6-3,16,TGTGCCAGCAGTCGCAGCCGGGACACCCTCCACTATGGCTACACCTTC,CASSRSRDTLHYGYTF
TRBD2,.,TRBJ2-1,TRBV5-6,15,TGTGCCAGCAACCCTACGGGACTAGCGATCAATGAGCAGTTCTTC,CASNPTGLAINEQFF
.,few,TRBJ1-1,TRBV6-5,15,TGTGCCAGCACCCAACTTCGGCGAGGGAGCACTGAAGCTTTCTTT,CASTQLRRGSTEAFF
TRBD2,.,TRBJ2-5,TRBV5-1,15,TGCGCCAGCAGCTCAATAGGGACTAGCGAAGAGACCCAGTACTTC,CASSSIGTSEETQYF
.,many,TRBJ2-3,TRBV18,13,TGTGCCAGCTCACCACGTTCCGCAGATACGCAGTATTTT,CASSPRSADTQYF
TRBD2,.,TRBJ2-3,TRBV10-3,13,TGTGCCATCAGTGGACTAGCAGAAGATACGCAGTATTTT,CAISGLAEDTQYF
.,once,TRBJ2-2,TRBV5-4,13,TGTGCCAGCAGCTTGAGAGGAGCCGGGGAGCTGTTTTTT,CASSLRGAGELFF
TRBD1,.,TRBJ2-2,TRBV18,17,TGTGCCAGCTCAATGTTTGCAGGACAGGAGAACACCGGGGAGCTGTTTTTT,CASSMFAGQENTGELFF
.,once,TRBJ1-2,TRBV28,13,TGTGCCAGCAGTTATCAGGCATCCTATGGCTACACCTTC,CASSYQASYGYTF
.,.,TRBJ1-2,TRBV7-9,12,TGTGCCAGCAGCTTAGAGGGGCATGGCTACACCTTC,CASSLEGHGYTF
.,.,TRBJ2-7,TRBV5-1,13,TGCGCCAGCAGCTTACCGGGGACCTACGAGCAGTACTTC,CASSLPGTYEQYF
.,.,TRBJ2-1,TRBV24-1,15,TGTGCCACCAGTGAAGCCGGGACACACTCGGATGAGCAGTTCTTC,CATSEAGTHSDEQFF
.,.,TRBJ1-3,TRBV28,15,TGTGCCAGCAGTTTATCCGGGTCTTCTGGAAACACCATATATTTT,CASSLSGSSGNTIYF
.,.,TRBJ1-3,TRBV28,16,TGTGCCAGCAGTTTGAGGTCCACCAGCTCTGGAAACACCATATATTTT,CASSLRSTSSGNTIYF
TRBD1,.,TRBJ2-7,TRBV27,15,TGTGCCAGCAGTTTTTTCGGGACAGGGGCCTACGAGCAGTACTTC,CASSFFGTGAYEQYF
TRBD1,.,TRBJ1-2,TRBV7-2,14,TGTGCCAGCAGCTTAGCCGGGACAGCGTATGGCTACACCTTC,CASSLAGTAYGYTF
TRBD1,.,TRBJ2-1,TRBV18,16,TGTGCCAGCTCACCACTACAGGGGGTCTCCTACAATGAGCAGTTCTTC,CASSPLQGVSYNEQFF
.,once,TRBJ2-1,TRBV28,19,TGTGCCAGCAGTTCCATTCGATCACAGGGGGGAGGGTTCTACAATGAGCAGTTCTTC,CASSSIRSQGGGFYNEQFF
.,.,TRBJ1-4,TRBV30,12,TGTGCCTGGTCCGGGTCTATCGAAAAACTGTTTTTT,CAWSGSIEKLFF
TRBD2,.,TRBJ2-1,TRBV27,18,TGTGCCAGCAGTTCACCTCACCGGACTAGCGGGAGTAGCTATGAGCAGTTCTTC,CASSSPHRTSGSSYEQFF